This T cell receptor beta chain was sequenced in a study of cytomegalovirus exposure and HLA in healthy donors. Generated by immunoSEQ multiplex PCR, the TCRdb table keeps only in-frame clones and is missing some. The profile shows roughly 350,000 clones, 86% of them singletons. As for this clone: The same CDR3 is also encoded by other DNA sequences in this sample.

CDR1 SQVTM and CDR2 ANQGSEA come from the germline V gene. V was cut by 3 bases and J by 0 bases, with 6 bases left in between. The CDR3 covers 13 residues. The material sequenced was PBMCs. The chain joins TRBV29-1 to TRBJ2-1; D remains unclear. The receptor's source is a woman aged 18-30 years in good health and CMV-seronegative. Here the CDR3 DNA reads TGCAGCGTTGATCGGAGCTCCTACAATGAGCAGTTCTTC. Translating it yields CSVDRSSYNEQFF.